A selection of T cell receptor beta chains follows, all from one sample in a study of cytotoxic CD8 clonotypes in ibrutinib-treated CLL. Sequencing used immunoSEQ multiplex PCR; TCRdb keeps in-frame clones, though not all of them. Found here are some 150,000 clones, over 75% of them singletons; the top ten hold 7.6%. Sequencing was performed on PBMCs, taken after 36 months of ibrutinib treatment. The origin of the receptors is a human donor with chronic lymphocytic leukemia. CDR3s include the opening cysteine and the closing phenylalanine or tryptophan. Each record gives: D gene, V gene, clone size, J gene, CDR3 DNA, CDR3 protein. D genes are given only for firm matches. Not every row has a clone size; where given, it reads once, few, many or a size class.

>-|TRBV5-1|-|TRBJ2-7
TGCGCCAGCACCTTCGACTCGCTGGGGGACGAGCAGTACTTC
CASTFDSLGDEQYF
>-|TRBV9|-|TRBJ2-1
TGTGCCAGCAGCCCCCTGACAGGCTCCTACAATGAGCAGTTCTTC
CASSPLTGSYNEQFF
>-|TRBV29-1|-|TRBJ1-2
TGCAGCGTCCTTTATAGGTCGAAGACCTTC
CSVLYRSKTF
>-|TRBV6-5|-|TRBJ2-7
TGTGCCAGCAGTTACTTCGGGACGGAAATATACGAGCAGTACTTC
CASSYFGTEIYEQYF
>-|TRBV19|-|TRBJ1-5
TGTGCCAGTAGTATTTTCGGAGGGCACCGCAGAAATCAGCCCCAGCATTTT
CASSIFGGHRRNQPQHF
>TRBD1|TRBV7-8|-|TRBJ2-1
TGTGCCAGCAGCTTATGGGCGGGACAGGGCTCCTACAATGAGCAGTTCTTC
CASSLWAGQGSYNEQFF
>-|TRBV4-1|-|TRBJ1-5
TGCGCCAGCAGCCAAAAACAGGTCAATCAGCCCCAGCATTTT
CASSQKQVNQPQHF
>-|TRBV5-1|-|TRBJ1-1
TGCGCCAGCAGCTCTCAACAGGGACTCGAAGCTTTCTTT
CASSSQQGLEAFF
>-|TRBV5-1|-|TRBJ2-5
TGCGCCAGCAGCACCCAACGGCGCCAAGAGACCCAGTACTTC
CASSTQRRQETQYF
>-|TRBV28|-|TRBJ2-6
TGTGCCAGCAAAATGGCCAGGGCGGGTTTCTCTGGGGCCAACGTCCTGACTTTC
CASKMARAGFSGANVLTF
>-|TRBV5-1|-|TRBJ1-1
TGCGCCAGCAGCTTGGGAGGGGCATGGGACACTGAAGCTTTCTTT
CASSLGGAWDTEAFF
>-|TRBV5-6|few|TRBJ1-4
TGTGCCAGCAGGCTTTCAAGTGTGGGAAAACTGTTTTTT
CASRLSSVGKLFF
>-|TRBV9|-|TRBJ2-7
TGTGCCAGCAGCCTGGGGCCAGGGGCCAACGAGCAGTACTTC
CASSLGPGANEQYF
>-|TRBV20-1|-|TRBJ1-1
TGCAGTGCGGATCGGACCCCTGAAGCTTTCTTT
CSADRTPEAFF
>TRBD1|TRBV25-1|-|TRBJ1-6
TGTGCCAGTTCCACAGGGGGTATTTATAATTCACCCCTCCACTTT
CASSTGGIYNSPLHF
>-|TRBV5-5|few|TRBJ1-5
TGTGCCAGCAGCTTGAGACCCGGGCCGCCCCAGCATTTT
CASSLRPGPPQHF
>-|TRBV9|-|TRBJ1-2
TGTGCCAGCAGCGTAGCTATTCAGGACTATGGCTACACCTTC
CASSVAIQDYGYTF
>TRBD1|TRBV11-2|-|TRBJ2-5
TGTGCCAGCAGCTTCAACAGGGGGAGCGAGACCCAGTACTTC
CASSFNRGSETQYF
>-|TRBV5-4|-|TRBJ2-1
TGTGCCAGCAGCCACCGAGGAGCGGAGCCGGGAAATGAGCAGTTCTTC
CASSHRGAEPGNEQFF
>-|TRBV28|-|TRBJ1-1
TGTGCCAGCAGCCCCGCAGGGACGAACACTGAAGCTTTCTTT
CASSPAGTNTEAFF
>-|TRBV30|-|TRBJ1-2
TGTGCCTGGAGTGTCATTTTTGGGGGGGGCTATGGCTACACCTTC
CAWSVIFGGGYGYTF
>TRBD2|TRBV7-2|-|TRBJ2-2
TGTGCCAGCAGCTTAAGCGTCGGGAGGGCCGGGGAGCTGTTTTTT
CASSLSVGRAGELFF
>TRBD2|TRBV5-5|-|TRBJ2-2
TGTGCCAGCAGCTCGACTAGCGGGAGGGCCGGCACCGGGGAGCTGTTTTTT
CASSSTSGRAGTGELFF
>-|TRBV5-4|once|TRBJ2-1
TGTGCCAGCAGCCCCACAGGGTACAATGAGCAGTTCTTC
CASSPTGYNEQFF
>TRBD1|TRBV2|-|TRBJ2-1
TGTGCCAGCAGGAGACAGGGGAATGAGCAGTTCTTC
CASRRQGNEQFF
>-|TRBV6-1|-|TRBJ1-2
TGTGCCAGCAGTGAACAGGGACGGTTTGGCTACACCTTC
CASSEQGRFGYTF
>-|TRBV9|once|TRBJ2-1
TGTGCCAGCAGCCCCCCAATAAAGAATGAGCAGTTCTTC
CASSPPIKNEQFF
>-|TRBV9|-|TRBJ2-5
TGTGCCAGCAGCGTAGGGGGACAAGAGACCCAGTACTTC
CASSVGGQETQYF
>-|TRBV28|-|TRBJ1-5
TGTGCCAGCAGTCCCCCAAGAGCGCCCCAGCATTTT
CASSPPRAPQHF
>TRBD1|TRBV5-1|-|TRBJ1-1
TGCGCCACCCTCGGACAGGGGAACACTGAAGCTTTCTTT
CATLGQGNTEAFF
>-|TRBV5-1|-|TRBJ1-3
TGCGCCAGCAGCTTGGAACAGGACTCTGGAAACACCATATATTTT
CASSLEQDSGNTIYF
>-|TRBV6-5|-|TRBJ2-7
TGTGCCAGCAGTTACCGAGGGTCCCTCGAGCAGTACTTC
CASSYRGSLEQYF
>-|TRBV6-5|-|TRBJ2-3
TGTGCCAGCGGCCTCAGCACAGATACGCAGTATTTT
CASGLSTDTQYF
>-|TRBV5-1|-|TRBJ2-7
TGCGCCAGCAGCTCGACAGGATACGAGCAGTACTTC
CASSSTGYEQYF
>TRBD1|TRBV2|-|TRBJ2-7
TGTGCCACCCGGACAGGGCCCAACGAGCAGTACTTC
CATRTGPNEQYF
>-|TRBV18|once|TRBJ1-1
TGTGCCAGCTCACCAACAGGGTCCGGGACCGTGAACACTGAAGCTTTCTTT
CASSPTGSGTVNTEAFF
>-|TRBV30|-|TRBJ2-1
TGTGCCTGGATCAGGACAGAGACGTTCTTC
CAWIRTETFF
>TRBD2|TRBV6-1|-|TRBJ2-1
TGTGCCAGCAGTGAATCAACTAGCGGCTACAATGAGCAGTTCTTC
CASSESTSGYNEQFF
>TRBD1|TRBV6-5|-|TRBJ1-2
TGTGCCAGCAGGCCTGGGACAGGCGTTTATGGCTACACCTTC
CASRPGTGVYGYTF
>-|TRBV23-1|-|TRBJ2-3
TGCGCCAGCAGTCAATCGCGGGCGGGGTTGAGCACAGATACGCAGTATTTT
CASSQSRAGLSTDTQYF
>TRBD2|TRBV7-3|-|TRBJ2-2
TGTGCCAGCGCAAAAGCGGGAGGGAGCACCGGGGAGCTGTTTTTT
CASAKAGGSTGELFF
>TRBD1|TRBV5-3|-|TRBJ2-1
TGTGCCAGAAGCTTAGTACCGGGACAGGGAACTCAAGAGCAGTTCTTC
CARSLVPGQGTQEQFF
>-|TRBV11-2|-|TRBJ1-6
TGTGCCAGCAGCTTAGTGTCCGGGAATAATTCACCCCTCCACTTT
CASSLVSGNNSPLHF
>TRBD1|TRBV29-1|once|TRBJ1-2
TGCAGCGTTGGGGGACAGGGGGACTATGGCTACACCTTC
CSVGGQGDYGYTF
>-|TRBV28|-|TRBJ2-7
TGTGCCAGCTTACAGCAGGGGCTCTACGAGCAGTACTTC
CASLQQGLYEQYF
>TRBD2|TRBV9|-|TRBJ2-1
TGTGCCAGCAGCGTCTCCCGCGGGAGTTATATCGCCAATGAGCAGTTCTTC
CASSVSRGSYIANEQFF
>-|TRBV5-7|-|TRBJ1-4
TGTGCCAGCAGCTTGGCGAGCCATGGGGCGCTTGTCATATGGGAAAAACTGTTTTTT
CASSLASHGALVIWEKLFF
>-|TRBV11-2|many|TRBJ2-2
TGTGCCAGCAGCTCCCAATACCCTGGGGAGCTGTTTTTT
CASSSQYPGELFF
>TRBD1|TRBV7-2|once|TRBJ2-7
TGTGCCAGCAGCCTACAGGGGCAAGACTACGAGCAGTACTTC
CASSLQGQDYEQYF
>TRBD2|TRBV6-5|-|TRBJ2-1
TGTGCCAGCAGGACTAGCGGGGGGGCCGTACAGTTCTTC
CASRTSGGAVQFF
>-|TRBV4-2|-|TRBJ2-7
TGTGCCAGCAGCCAAGATCCTGACAGGAGCTACGAGCAGTACTTC
CASSQDPDRSYEQYF
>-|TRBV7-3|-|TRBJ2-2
TGTGCCAGCAGCTCAGGGGCCGGGGAGCTGTTTTTT
CASSSGAGELFF
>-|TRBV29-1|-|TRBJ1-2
TGCAGCGCGGCACCCGGGGAAAACTATGGCTACACCTTC
CSAAPGENYGYTF
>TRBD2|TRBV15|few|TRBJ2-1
TGTGCCACCAGCACGACTAGCGGGGTGGGCTACAATGAGCAGTTCTTC
CATSTTSGVGYNEQFF
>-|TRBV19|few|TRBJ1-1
TGTGCCAGTAGTATTTCAGCCCGGCGAGCTTTCTTT
CASSISARRAFF
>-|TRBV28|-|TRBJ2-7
TGTGCCAGCAGCCCCATTTTGGTTTTCTACGAGCAGTACTTC
CASSPILVFYEQYF
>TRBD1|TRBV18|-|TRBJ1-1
TGTGCCAGCTCATCGCAGGATAGGGGGCGAACTGAAGCTTTCTTT
CASSSQDRGRTEAFF
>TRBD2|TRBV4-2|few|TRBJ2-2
TGTGCCAGCAGCCAAGGGCTAGCGGGGGGGGCCGGGGAGCTGTTTTTT
CASSQGLAGGAGELFF
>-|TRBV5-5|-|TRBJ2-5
TGTGCCAGCAGCGGAGGGGTAAATAAAGAGACCCAGTACTTC
CASSGGVNKETQYF
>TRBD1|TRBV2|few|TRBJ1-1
TGTGCCAGCAGCGGAAACAGGGGGGATGAAGCTTTCTTT
CASSGNRGDEAFF